This T cell receptor (beta chain) appears in the sequencing data of a study of blood T cell repertoires in COVID-19. Looking at the study overall: Acute and convalescent COVID-19 samples came from the United States, Italy and Spain. Sample material is recorded as cDNA or gDNA derived from T cells, B-cell-depleted T cells, or PBMCs.

Authors' processing steps: Estimated nucleated cell counts came from reference gene primer amplification. TCRdb's copy holds only in-frame clones and misses some; the assay was immunoSEQ multiplex PCR. Clone size and V and J calls were adopted from that table, with D and trimming inferred from the DNA. The sample lists roughly 380,000 clones; around nine tenths were seen once. This CDR3 comprises 12 residues. Germline V gene lookup returns CDR1 MNHEY and CDR2 SVGAGI. The J segment lost 10 bases and the V segment lost 7 bases, leaving 5 bases of the junction unmatched. Patients in Seattle were enrolled during active infection, then followed longitudinally.

The TCR originated in a woman in her thirties or forties with COVID-19, enrolled during active disease. The rearrangement joins TRBV6-5 to TRBJ2-1; 9 positions agree with TRBD1. Specimen: peripheral blood. CDR3 in amino acids: CASKQGASEQFF. The CDR3 bases are TGTGCCAGCAAACAGGGGGCAAGCGAGCAGTTCTTC.